This entry lists 22 T cell receptor beta chains sequenced from one sample in a study of blood T cell repertoires in COVID-19. TCRdb's table, derived via immunoSEQ multiplex PCR, lists solely in-frame clones and lacks some. The sample includes 160,000 or so clones, 85% to 95% of them seen just once. Material: peripheral blood. The receptor source for this set is a woman aged 60-75 years with COVID-19, enrolled during active disease.

V and J are TRBV3-1 (or the pseudogene TRBV3-2) and TRBJ2-1; D ambiguous. The V gene's germline CDR1 is LGHDT and CDR2 YNNKEL (reference sequence). Trimming removed 5 bases at V and 3 bases at J, with 11 bases between. This CDR3 contains 14 residues. CDR3 sequence (DNA): TGTGCCAGCAGCTCGCCGGCAGGCTACAATGAGCAGTTCTTC. This encodes CASSSPAGYNEQFF.

The CDR3 sequence is CASSLRQTGDNSPLHF. The CDR3 bases are TGTGCCAGCAGCTTGCGCCAAACAGGGGATAATTCACCCCTCCACTTT. This chain uses TRBV5-5 with TRBJ1-6; 7 nucleotides align to TRBD1. The CDR3 runs 16 residues. V shed 1 base, J shed 5 bases, and the junction held 6 bases outside the gene matches. Germline V gene data show CDR1 as SGHKS and CDR2 as YYEKEE (reference sequence).

This clone has more than one count but fewer than ten. The V call is TRBV19, the J call TRBJ1-5; possibly TRBD1 for D (6 bases). The V gene's germline CDR1 is LNHDA and CDR2 SQIVND (reference sequence). V was shortened by 1 base and J by 5 bases, with 12 bases between the two germline ends. This CDR3 spans 15 amino acids. CDR3 in DNA: TGTGCCAGTAGTATAGTGGGGGCAGGGGATCAGCCCCAGCATTTT. It translates to CASSIVGAGDQPQHF.

The chain is built from TRBV4-3 and TRBJ2-7, with 10 bases lining up with TRBD1. Germline CDR1 LGHNA, CDR2 YSLEER. The CDR3 has 16 residues. J lost 3 bases, V lost 0 bases, and 5 bases had no gene match. CDR3 in amino acids: CASSQDRTGGFYEQYF. The CDR3 DNA is TGCGCCAGCAGCCAAGATAGGACAGGGGGTTTCTACGAGCAGTACTTC.

The chain is built from TRBV7-2 and TRBJ2-7; TRBD1 matches at 9 bases. The length of the CDR3 is 15 residues. CDR1 and CDR2 from the germline V gene are SGHTA and FQGNSA. J was trimmed by 6 bases and V by 0 bases; bases with no gene match: 6. This chain's CDR3 is CASSLAGQGLAEQYF. In DNA form, the CDR3 reads TGTGCCAGCAGCTTAGCGGGACAGGGCTTAGCCGAGCAGTACTTC.

This chain uses TRBV9 with TRBJ2-7, with D perhaps TRBD1 (5 bases). The germline V gene has CDR1 SGDLS and CDR2 YYNGEE. V gave up 3 bases and J gave up 5 bases, with 12 bases separating them. The CDR3 runs 13 residues. The CDR3 region is CASSASGFDEQYF. CDR3 DNA: TGTGCCAGCAGCGCGTCAGGGTTCGACGAGCAGTACTTC.

V gene TRBV9 combines with J gene TRBJ1-1; tentative D call: TRBD1 (5 bases). This CDR3 comprises 13 residues. Germline loops: CDR1 SGDLS, CDR2 YYNGEE. Deletions cut 5 bases from V and 1 base from J, with 9 bases between. The DNA of the CDR3 is TGTGCCAGCAGGCGGGACGGGAACACTGAAGCTTTCTTT. This gives the protein CASRRDGNTEAFF.

J is TRBJ1-4 and V is TRBV28; D gene unclear. CDR1 MDHEN and CDR2 SYDVKM come from the germline V gene. CDR3 length: 17 residues. The V end was cut by 7 bases, the J end by 0 bases, with 18 bases between. The CDR3 sequence: CASIFSGSEATNEKLFF. CDR3 nucleotide sequence: TGTGCCAGCATCTTTTCAGGCTCCGAAGCAACTAATGAAAAACTGTTTTTT.

This clone occurred once. The chain is built from TRBV6-5 and TRBJ1-3, with D unresolved. The CDR3 is made up of 16 amino acids. The germline V gene has CDR1 MNHEY and CDR2 SVGAGI. Trimming cost V 0 bases and J 0 bases, with 9 bases left between them. The CDR3 region has the DNA TGTGCCAGCAGTTACTCGAGAACGAACTCTGGAAACACCATATATTTT. Translation: CASSYSRTNSGNTIYF.

The V gene is TRBV7-2, the J gene TRBJ2-6, with TRBD2 as a possible D gene (7 bases). The germline V gene encodes CDR1 SGHTA and CDR2 FQGNSA. The CDR3 has 18 amino acids. Trimming removed 1 base from V and 0 bases from J, with 13 bases in between. The CDR3: CASSLGPGGLSGANVLTF. The CDR3 DNA reads as TGTGCCAGCAGCTTAGGGCCGGGGGGCCTCTCTGGGGCCAACGTCCTGACTTTC.

The chain carries TRBV7-2 and TRBJ1-5, with TRBD1 identical over 9 bases. Germline V gene sequence: CDR1 SGHTA, CDR2 FQGNSA. V gave up 3 bases and J gave up 6 bases; unmatched junction bases: 6. The CDR3 has 15 residues. The CDR3 sequence: CASSLDRGFGQPQHF. DNA for the CDR3: TGTGCCAGCAGCTTGGACAGGGGATTCGGTCAGCCCCAGCATTTT. Together with reference TRBV7-2 and TRBJ1-5, the CDR3 gives the full variable domain: GAGVSQSPSNKVTEKGKDVELRCDPISGHTALYWYRQSLGQGLEFLIYFQGNSAPDKSGLPSDRFSAERTGGSVSTLTIQRTQQEDSAVYLCASSLDRGFGQPQHFGDGTRLSIL.

The gene calls are TRBV19 and TRBJ1-5; 9 positions match TRBD1. This CDR3 is 15 amino acids long. Trimming removed 2 bases from V and 6 bases from J; junction bases left unmatched: 5. CDR1 and CDR2 from the germline V gene are LNHDA and SQIVND (reference sequence). The CDR3 spells CASSIWTGVSQPQHF. As DNA, the CDR3 is TGTGCCAGTAGTATATGGACAGGGGTGTCTCAGCCCCAGCATTTT.

This chain uses TRBV19 with TRBJ1-2; a possible D gene is TRBD1 (5 bases). The CDR3 consists of 12 residues. The V end was cut by 7 bases, the J end by 4 bases, with 10 bases between. Germline CDR1 is LNHDA and CDR2 is SQIVND (reference sequence). The CDR3 spells CASKEGIYGYTF. The CDR3 nucleotides read TGTGCCAGTAAGGAGGGGATCTATGGCTACACCTTC. Full variable domain (outside the CDR3, taken from reference TRBV19 and TRBJ1-2): DGGITQSPKYLFRKEGQNVTLSCEQNLNHDAMYWYRQDPGQGLRLIYYSQIVNDFQKGDIAEGYSVSREKKESFPLTVTSAQKNPTAFYLCASKEGIYGYTFGSGTRLTVV.

The chain couples TRBV4-3 to TRBJ2-6, with D hard to call. CDR1 is LGHNA and CDR2 is YSLEER in the germline V gene. This CDR3 is built from 15 residues. Between the trimmed V and J ends, which lost 0 bases and 4 bases, there was a span of 7 bases. CDR3 sequence: CASSQDRGGANVLTF. CDR3 bases: TGCGCCAGCAGCCAAGATCGTGGCGGGGCCAACGTCCTGACTTTC.

V and J are TRBV5-1 and TRBJ2-2, with TRBD2 matching over 9 bases. The CDR3 length is 16 residues. Germline assignment: CDR1 SGHRS and CDR2 YFSETQ. The junction had 6 bases not matched to a gene; V was cut back by 1 base and J by 5 bases. The CDR3 sequence is CASSLNRLAATGELFF. CDR3 bases: TGCGCCAGCAGCTTGAACAGACTAGCGGCAACCGGGGAGCTGTTTTTT.

The rearrangement uses TRBV10-3 and TRBJ1-2; maybe TRBD1 (5 bases). Germline-derived CDR1 and CDR2 are ENHRY and SYGVKD. This CDR3 comprises 14 residues. V dropped 1 base and J dropped 6 bases, with 12 bases sitting between them. CDR3: CAISELAGKDGYTF. The CDR3, as DNA: TGTGCCATCAGTGAGTTGGCAGGGAAGGATGGCTACACCTTC.

The gene calls are TRBV12-3 or TRBV12-4 and TRBJ1-4, with 7 bases aligning to TRBD1. V was clipped by 6 bases and J by 10 bases; unmatched bases: 8. There are 13 residues in the CDR3. The CDR3 loop reads CASSQGQPGKLFF. CDR3 sequence (DNA): TGTGCCAGCAGCCAGGGACAGCCCGGAAAACTGTTTTTT.

This clone has only a few counts. V gene TRBV5-8 combines with J gene TRBJ1-5, with a weak D call TRBD1 (6 bases). There are 18 residues in the CDR3. Trimming shortened V by 0 bases and J by 0 bases, and 16 bases separated the two germline ends. Germline V gene sequence: CDR1 SGHTS, CDR2 YDEGEE. In DNA, the CDR3 is TGTGCCAGCAGCTTGGCGGGGATACAGGGTTATAGCAATCAGCCCCAGCATTTT. Translated: CASSLAGIQGYSNQPQHF.

This chain joins TRBV6-5 and TRBJ1-1; D might be TRBD1 (6 bases). Germline CDR1 reads MNHEY; CDR2 reads SVGAGI. Trimming removed 2 bases from V and 8 bases from J, with 15 bases in between. The length of the CDR3 is 14 residues. The CDR3 sequence is CASSYRITGLEAFF. Here the CDR3 DNA reads TGTGCCAGCAGTTACCGGATCACAGGGCTCGAAGCTTTCTTT.

The CDR3 bases are TGTGCCAGCAGGCTACAGGGGCCTACCAATCAGCCCCAGCATTTT. Its translation: CASRLQGPTNQPQHF. The rearrangement uses TRBV6-5 and TRBJ1-5; 7 bases are a match to TRBD1. The CDR3 spans 15 residues. After removal of 6 bases from V and 3 bases from J, the junction contained 8 bases not matched to a gene. Germline V gene sequence: CDR1 MNHEY, CDR2 SVGAGI.

The J gene is TRBJ1-1, the V gene TRBV7-9, with 8 bases lining up with TRBD1. This CDR3 is 15 amino acids long. Germline CDR1 SEHNR, CDR2 FQNEAQ (reference sequence). V lost 1 base to trimming and J lost 6 bases; unmatched junction nucleotides: 7. CDR3 sequence: CASSLGTGTRAEAFF. In DNA form, the CDR3 reads TGTGCCAGCAGCTTAGGGACAGGGACCCGCGCTGAAGCTTTCTTT.

The V and J genes are TRBV14 and TRBJ1-2; TRBD1 is a possible D gene (6 bases). The V gene's germline CDR1 is SGHDN and CDR2 FVKESK. V was clipped by 2 bases and J by 5 bases, with 18 bases between them. This CDR3 spans 16 amino acids. The CDR3 reads CASSQYGRGQGYGYTF. In DNA form, the CDR3 reads TGTGCCAGCAGCCAATACGGGCGGGGGCAAGGGTATGGCTACACCTTC.